The text below deals with one TCR beta chain. Its antigen is unknown. These data originate in a study of regulatory T cells in long-lasting Graves disease. General study results and limits: Not thyroid tissue but only peripheral blood was studied.

According to the study, TCR beta libraries were built with iRepertoire HTBI primers and CDR3-region Arm-PCR. A single record per CDR3 protein comes from TCRdb applying MiXCR to the multiplex PCR reads. The table lists almost 350,000 distinct CDR3 sequences, less than 20% of them singletons. Time point reported: persistent/refractory GD, antithyroid drugs over 5 years with positive TRAb. TCR sequences were obtained from RNA taken from PBMCs. This receptor was obtained from a female donor with Graves disease. The sequencing used peripheral blood mononuclear cells (PBMCs), collected when the disease was refractory, from a patient treated with antithyroid drugs.

CDR3 sequence reads: CASSHGLDTEAFF. The CDR3 nucleotides read TGTGCCAGCAGTCACGGGTTGGACACTGAAGCTTTCTTT. The chain recombines TRBV9 with TRBJ1-1; the D is unclear. Trimming stripped 5 bases from V and 3 bases from J, with 11 bases between. The V gene's germline CDR1 is SGDLS and CDR2 YYNGEE. The CDR3 runs to 13 residues.